This T cell receptor (beta chain) was observed in a study of control samples from healthy donors and cancer patients (TCRdb year 2020). From cysteine to phenylalanine, the CDR3 is 16 amino acids long. The CDR3 DNA has 48 bases and is translated from base 1. The CDR1 and CDR2 encoded by the germline V gene (reference sequence) are LNHDA and SQIVND. Trimming removed 6 bases from V and 5 bases from J; the gene matches leave 9 bases unexplained. The library was obtained by the immunoSEQ multiplex PCR assay. The table was pulled from immuneACCESS by TCRdb, which kept in-frame rearrangements only. Such tables lose some clones; where checked, under half of the loss comes from unresolved V genes, and the rest has no known cause. The sample data list 100,000 to 150,000 clones, and about 90% of these were observed just once. The biggest ten clones account for around 1.8% of the sample. Points on this clone: It lacks a known antigen. No clone much larger than this one lies a single base away; base qualities are absent.

The sequencing sample was made of blood. The receptor was isolated from a man aged 18 to 30 in good health. The chain links TRBV19 with TRBJ2-5; 13 nucleotides in the junction match TRBD2. CDR3 sequence: CASRGLAGVGYETQYF. The sequenced DNA: TGTGCCAGTAGAGGACTAGCGGGAGTAGGGTACGAGACCCAGTACTTC.